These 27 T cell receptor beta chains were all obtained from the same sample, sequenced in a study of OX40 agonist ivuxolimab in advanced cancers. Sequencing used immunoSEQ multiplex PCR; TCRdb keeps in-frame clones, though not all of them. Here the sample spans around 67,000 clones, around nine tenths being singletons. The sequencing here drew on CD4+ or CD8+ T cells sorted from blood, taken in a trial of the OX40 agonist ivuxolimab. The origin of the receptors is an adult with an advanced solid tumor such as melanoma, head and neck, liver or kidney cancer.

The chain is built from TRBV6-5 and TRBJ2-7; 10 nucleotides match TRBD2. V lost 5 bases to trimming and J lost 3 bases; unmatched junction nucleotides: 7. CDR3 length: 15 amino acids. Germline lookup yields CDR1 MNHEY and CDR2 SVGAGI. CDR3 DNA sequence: TGTGCCAGCAGTCCCGGGACTAGCGTAAACTACGAGCAGTACTTC. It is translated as CASSPGTSVNYEQYF.

The CDR3 DNA follows: TGTGCCACCAGCAGAGATAGATTTAATCGGAGGGGCTCTGGAAACACCATATATTTT. This codes for CATSRDRFNRRGSGNTIYF. The chain employs TRBV15 and TRBJ1-3; D is possibly TRBD1 (5 bases). Trimming stripped 0 bases from V and 0 bases from J, with 18 bases between. The germline V gene has CDR1 LNHNV and CDR2 YYDKDF (reference sequence). The CDR3 contains 19 residues.

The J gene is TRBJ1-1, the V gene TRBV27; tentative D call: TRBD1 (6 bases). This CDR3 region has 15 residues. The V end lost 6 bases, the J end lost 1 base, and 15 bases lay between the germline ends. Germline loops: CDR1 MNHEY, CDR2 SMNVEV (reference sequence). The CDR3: CASSTDRRKNTEAFF. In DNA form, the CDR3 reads TGTGCCAGCAGCACTGACAGGCGAAAGAACACTGAAGCTTTCTTT.

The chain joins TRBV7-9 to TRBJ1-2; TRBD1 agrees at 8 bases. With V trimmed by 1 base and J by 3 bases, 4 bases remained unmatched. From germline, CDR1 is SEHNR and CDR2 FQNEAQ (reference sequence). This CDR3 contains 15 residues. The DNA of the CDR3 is TGTGCCAGCAGCTTAGGCACAGGGGGGGACTATGGCTACACCTTC. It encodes CASSLGTGGDYGYTF.

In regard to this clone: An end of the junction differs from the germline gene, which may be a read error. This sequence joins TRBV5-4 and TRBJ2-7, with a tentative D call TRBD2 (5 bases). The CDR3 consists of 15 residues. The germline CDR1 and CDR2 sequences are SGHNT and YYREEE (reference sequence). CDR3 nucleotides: TGCGCCAGCAGCCAAGTGGTGGGAGCTTCCTACGTGCAGTACTTC. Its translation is CASSQVVGASYVQYF.

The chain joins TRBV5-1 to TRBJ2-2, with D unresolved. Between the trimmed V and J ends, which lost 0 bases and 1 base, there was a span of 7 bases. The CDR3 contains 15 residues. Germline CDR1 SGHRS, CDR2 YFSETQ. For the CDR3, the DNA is TGCGCCAGCAGCTTGGGCCATGAGAACACCGGGGAGCTGTTTTTT. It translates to CASSLGHENTGELFF. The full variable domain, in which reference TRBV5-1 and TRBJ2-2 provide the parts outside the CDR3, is KAGVTQTPRYLIKTRGQQVTLSCSPISGHRSVSWYQQTPGQGLQFLFEYFSETQRNKGNFPGRFSGRQFSNSRSEMNVSTLELGDSALYLCASSLGHENTGELFFGEGSRLTVL.

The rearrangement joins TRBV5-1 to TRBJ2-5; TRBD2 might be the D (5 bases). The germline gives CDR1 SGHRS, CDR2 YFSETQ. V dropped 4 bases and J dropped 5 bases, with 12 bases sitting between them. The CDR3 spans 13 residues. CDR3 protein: CASSLGSGETQYF. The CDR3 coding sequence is TGCGCCAGCAGCCTGGGCTCGGGGGAGACCCAGTACTTC. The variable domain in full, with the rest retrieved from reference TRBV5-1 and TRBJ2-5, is KAGVTQTPRYLIKTRGQQVTLSCSPISGHRSVSWYQQTPGQGLQFLFEYFSETQRNKGNFPGRFSGRQFSNSRSEMNVSTLELGDSALYLCASSLGSGETQYFGPGTRLLVL.

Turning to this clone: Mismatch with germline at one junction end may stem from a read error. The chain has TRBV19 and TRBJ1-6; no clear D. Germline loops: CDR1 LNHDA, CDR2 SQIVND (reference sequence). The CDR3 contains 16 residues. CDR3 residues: CASSIGTDSHNSPLHF. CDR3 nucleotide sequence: TGTGCCAGTAGTATAGGAACAGACTCCCATAATTCACCCCTCCACTTT.

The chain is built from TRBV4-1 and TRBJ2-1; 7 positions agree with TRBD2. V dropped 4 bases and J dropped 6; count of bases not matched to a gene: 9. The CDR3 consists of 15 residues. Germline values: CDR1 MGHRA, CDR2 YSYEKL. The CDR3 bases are TGCGCCAGCAGCCGACTAGCACTCAGGCTCAATGAGCAGTTCTTC. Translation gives CASSRLALRLNEQFF.

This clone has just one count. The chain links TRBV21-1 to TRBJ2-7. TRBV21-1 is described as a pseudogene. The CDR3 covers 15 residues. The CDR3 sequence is CASSKAEDRSYEQYF. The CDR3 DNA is TGTGCCAGCAGCAAGGCCGAAGACCGCTCCTACGAGCAGTACTTC.

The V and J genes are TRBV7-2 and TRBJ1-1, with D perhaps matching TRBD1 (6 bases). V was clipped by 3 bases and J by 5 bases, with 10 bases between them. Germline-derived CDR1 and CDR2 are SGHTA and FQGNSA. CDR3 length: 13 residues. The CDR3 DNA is TGTGCCAGCAGCTTTAACAGGGTTACTGAAGCTTTCTTT. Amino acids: CASSFNRVTEAFF. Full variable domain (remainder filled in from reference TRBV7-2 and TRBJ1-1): GAGVSQSPSNKVTEKGKDVELRCDPISGHTALYWYRQSLGQGLEFLIYFQGNSAPDKSGLPSDRFSAERTGGSVSTLTIQRTQQEDSAVYLCASSFNRVTEAFFGQGTRLTVV.

The CDR3 reads CASRIKGDGYTF. As DNA, the CDR3 is TGTGCCAGCCGAATAAAGGGAGATGGCTACACCTTC. This chain connects TRBV6-1 to TRBJ1-2; the D is unclear. The V and J ends lost 8 bases and 6 bases respectively, with 13 bases between them. CDR1 MNHNS and CDR2 SASEGT come from the germline V gene. There are 12 residues in the CDR3.

Here the CDR3 DNA reads TGTGCCTGGACCCGTGGACTAGCGGGAGAAGATACGCAGTATTTT. Protein product: CAWTRGLAGEDTQYF. V is TRBV30 and J is TRBJ2-3; the match to TRBD2 covers 13 bases. Per germline, CDR1 GTSNPN and CDR2 SVGIG (reference sequence). With 4 bases clipped from V and 5 bases from J, the junction kept 6 bases outside the gene matches. The CDR3 totals 15 residues. Together with reference TRBV30 and TRBJ2-3, the CDR3 gives the full variable domain: SQTIHQWPATLVQPVGSPLSLECTVEGTSNPNLYWYRQAAGRGLQLLFYSVGIGQISSEVPQNLSASRPQDRQFILSSKKLLLSDSGFYLCAWTRGLAGEDTQYFGPGTRLTVL.

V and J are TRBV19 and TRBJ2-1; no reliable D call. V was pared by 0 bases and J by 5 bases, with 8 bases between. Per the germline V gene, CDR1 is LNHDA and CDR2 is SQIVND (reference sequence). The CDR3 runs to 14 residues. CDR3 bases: TGTGCCAGTAGTATAGATCGTATAGACAATGAGCAGTTCTTC. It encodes CASSIDRIDNEQFF.

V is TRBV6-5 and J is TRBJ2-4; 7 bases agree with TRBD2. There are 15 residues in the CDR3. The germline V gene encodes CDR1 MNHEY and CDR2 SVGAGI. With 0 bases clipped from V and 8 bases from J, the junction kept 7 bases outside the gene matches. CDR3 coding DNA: TGTGCCAGCAGTTACTCGATATGGGGGAGGGACATTCAGTACTTC. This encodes CASSYSIWGRDIQYF.

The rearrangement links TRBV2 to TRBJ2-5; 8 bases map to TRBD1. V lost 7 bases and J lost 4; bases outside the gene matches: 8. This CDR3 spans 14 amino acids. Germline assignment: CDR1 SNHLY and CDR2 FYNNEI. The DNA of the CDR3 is TGTGCCAGCACCGAAAACAGGGGGACAGAGACCCAGTACTTC. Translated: CASTENRGTETQYF.

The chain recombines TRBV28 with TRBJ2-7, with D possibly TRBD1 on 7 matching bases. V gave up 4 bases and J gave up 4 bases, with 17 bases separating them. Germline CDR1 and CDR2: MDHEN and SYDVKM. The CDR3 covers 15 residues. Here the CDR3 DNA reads TGTGCCAGCAGTTCCCCGGGGGACAGCTTATACGAGCAGTACTTC. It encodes CASSSPGDSLYEQYF.

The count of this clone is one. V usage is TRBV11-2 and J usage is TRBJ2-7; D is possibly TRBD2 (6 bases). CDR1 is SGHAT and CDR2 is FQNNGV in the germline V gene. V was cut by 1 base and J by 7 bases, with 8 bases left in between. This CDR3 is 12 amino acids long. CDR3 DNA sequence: TGTGCCAGCAGCTTAGTTGGGAGGGAGCAGTACTTC. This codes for CASSLVGREQYF.

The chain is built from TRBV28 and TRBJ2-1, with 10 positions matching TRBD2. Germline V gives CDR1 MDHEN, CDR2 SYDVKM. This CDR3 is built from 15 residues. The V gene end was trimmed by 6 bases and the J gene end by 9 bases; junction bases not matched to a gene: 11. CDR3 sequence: CASSLTSGSGGEQFF. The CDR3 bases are TGTGCCAGCAGCCTGACTAGCGGGTCGGGGGGTGAGCAGTTCTTC.

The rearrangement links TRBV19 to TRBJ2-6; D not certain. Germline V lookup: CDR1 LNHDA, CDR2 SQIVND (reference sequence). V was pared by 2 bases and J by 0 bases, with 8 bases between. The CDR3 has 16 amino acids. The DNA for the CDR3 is TGTGCCAGTAGTATAATGGATAACTCTGGGGCCAACGTCCTGACTTTC. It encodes CASSIMDNSGANVLTF.

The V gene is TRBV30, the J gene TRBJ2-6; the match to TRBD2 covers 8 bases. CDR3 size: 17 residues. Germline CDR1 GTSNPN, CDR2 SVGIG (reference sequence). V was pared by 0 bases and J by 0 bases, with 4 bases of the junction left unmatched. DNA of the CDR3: TGTGCCTGGAGTGTCCTAGCGGGTGCCTCTGGGGCCAACGTCCTGACTTTC. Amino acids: CAWSVLAGASGANVLTF.

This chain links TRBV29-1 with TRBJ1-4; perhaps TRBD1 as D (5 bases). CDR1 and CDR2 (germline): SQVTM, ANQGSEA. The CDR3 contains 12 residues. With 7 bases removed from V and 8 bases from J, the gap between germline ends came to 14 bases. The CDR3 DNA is TGCAGCGCGGGAGGGCAGGGAGAAAAACTGTTTTTT. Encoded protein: CSAGGQGEKLFF.

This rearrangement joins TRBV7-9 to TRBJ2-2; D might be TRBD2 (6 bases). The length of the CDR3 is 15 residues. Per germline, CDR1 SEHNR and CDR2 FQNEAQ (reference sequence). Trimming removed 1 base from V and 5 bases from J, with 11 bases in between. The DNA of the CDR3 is TGTGCCAGCAGCTTAGAGGCTAGCGTTACCGGGGAGCTGTTTTTT. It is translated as CASSLEASVTGELFF.

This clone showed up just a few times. In DNA, the CDR3 is TGTGCCAGCTCCTCGGCAGGGTTCTATGGCTACACCTTC. It specifies CASSSAGFYGYTF. The chain is built from TRBV7-9 and TRBJ1-2, with D possibly TRBD1 on 5 matching bases. Germline V gene sequence: CDR1 SEHNR, CDR2 FQNEAQ (reference sequence). The V gene lost 8 bases and the J gene lost 4 bases, with 14 bases spanning the gap. There are 13 residues in the CDR3.

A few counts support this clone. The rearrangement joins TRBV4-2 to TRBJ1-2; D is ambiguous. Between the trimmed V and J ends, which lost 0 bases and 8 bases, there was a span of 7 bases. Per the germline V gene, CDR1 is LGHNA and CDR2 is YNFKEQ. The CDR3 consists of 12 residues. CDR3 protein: CASSQDEGGYTF. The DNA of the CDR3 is TGTGCCAGCAGCCAAGATGAGGGAGGCTACACCTTC.

The CDR3 nucleotides are TGTGCTAGTGGTTTGGGCGGCCCCGGTATTGAGCAGTTCTTC. It is translated as CASGLGGPGIEQFF. V usage is TRBV12-5 and J usage is TRBJ2-1; the D is unclear. From germline, CDR1 is LGHNT and CDR2 FRNRAP. The V end lost 1 base, the J end lost 9 bases, and 13 bases lay between the germline ends. CDR3 length: 14 amino acids.

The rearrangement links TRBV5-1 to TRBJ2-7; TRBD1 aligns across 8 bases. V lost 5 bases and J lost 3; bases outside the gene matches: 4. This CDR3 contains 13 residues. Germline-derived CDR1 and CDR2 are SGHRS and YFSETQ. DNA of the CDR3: TGCGCCAGCAGACGGACAGGGCGCTACGAGCAGTACTTC. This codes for CASRRTGRYEQYF.